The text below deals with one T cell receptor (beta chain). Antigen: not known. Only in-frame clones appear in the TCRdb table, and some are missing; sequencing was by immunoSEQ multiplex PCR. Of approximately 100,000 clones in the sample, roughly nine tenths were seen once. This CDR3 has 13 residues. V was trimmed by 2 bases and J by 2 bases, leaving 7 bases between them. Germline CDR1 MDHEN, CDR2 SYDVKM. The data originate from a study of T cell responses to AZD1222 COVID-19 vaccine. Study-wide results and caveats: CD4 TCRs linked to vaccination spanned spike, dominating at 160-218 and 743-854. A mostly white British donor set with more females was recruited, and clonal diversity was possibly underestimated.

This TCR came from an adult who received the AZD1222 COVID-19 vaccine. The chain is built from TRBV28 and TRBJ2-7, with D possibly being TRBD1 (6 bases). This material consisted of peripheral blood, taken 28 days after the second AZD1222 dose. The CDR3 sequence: CASSLTGTYEQYF. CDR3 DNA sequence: TGTGCCAGCAGTTTAACAGGGACCTACGAGCAGTACTTC.